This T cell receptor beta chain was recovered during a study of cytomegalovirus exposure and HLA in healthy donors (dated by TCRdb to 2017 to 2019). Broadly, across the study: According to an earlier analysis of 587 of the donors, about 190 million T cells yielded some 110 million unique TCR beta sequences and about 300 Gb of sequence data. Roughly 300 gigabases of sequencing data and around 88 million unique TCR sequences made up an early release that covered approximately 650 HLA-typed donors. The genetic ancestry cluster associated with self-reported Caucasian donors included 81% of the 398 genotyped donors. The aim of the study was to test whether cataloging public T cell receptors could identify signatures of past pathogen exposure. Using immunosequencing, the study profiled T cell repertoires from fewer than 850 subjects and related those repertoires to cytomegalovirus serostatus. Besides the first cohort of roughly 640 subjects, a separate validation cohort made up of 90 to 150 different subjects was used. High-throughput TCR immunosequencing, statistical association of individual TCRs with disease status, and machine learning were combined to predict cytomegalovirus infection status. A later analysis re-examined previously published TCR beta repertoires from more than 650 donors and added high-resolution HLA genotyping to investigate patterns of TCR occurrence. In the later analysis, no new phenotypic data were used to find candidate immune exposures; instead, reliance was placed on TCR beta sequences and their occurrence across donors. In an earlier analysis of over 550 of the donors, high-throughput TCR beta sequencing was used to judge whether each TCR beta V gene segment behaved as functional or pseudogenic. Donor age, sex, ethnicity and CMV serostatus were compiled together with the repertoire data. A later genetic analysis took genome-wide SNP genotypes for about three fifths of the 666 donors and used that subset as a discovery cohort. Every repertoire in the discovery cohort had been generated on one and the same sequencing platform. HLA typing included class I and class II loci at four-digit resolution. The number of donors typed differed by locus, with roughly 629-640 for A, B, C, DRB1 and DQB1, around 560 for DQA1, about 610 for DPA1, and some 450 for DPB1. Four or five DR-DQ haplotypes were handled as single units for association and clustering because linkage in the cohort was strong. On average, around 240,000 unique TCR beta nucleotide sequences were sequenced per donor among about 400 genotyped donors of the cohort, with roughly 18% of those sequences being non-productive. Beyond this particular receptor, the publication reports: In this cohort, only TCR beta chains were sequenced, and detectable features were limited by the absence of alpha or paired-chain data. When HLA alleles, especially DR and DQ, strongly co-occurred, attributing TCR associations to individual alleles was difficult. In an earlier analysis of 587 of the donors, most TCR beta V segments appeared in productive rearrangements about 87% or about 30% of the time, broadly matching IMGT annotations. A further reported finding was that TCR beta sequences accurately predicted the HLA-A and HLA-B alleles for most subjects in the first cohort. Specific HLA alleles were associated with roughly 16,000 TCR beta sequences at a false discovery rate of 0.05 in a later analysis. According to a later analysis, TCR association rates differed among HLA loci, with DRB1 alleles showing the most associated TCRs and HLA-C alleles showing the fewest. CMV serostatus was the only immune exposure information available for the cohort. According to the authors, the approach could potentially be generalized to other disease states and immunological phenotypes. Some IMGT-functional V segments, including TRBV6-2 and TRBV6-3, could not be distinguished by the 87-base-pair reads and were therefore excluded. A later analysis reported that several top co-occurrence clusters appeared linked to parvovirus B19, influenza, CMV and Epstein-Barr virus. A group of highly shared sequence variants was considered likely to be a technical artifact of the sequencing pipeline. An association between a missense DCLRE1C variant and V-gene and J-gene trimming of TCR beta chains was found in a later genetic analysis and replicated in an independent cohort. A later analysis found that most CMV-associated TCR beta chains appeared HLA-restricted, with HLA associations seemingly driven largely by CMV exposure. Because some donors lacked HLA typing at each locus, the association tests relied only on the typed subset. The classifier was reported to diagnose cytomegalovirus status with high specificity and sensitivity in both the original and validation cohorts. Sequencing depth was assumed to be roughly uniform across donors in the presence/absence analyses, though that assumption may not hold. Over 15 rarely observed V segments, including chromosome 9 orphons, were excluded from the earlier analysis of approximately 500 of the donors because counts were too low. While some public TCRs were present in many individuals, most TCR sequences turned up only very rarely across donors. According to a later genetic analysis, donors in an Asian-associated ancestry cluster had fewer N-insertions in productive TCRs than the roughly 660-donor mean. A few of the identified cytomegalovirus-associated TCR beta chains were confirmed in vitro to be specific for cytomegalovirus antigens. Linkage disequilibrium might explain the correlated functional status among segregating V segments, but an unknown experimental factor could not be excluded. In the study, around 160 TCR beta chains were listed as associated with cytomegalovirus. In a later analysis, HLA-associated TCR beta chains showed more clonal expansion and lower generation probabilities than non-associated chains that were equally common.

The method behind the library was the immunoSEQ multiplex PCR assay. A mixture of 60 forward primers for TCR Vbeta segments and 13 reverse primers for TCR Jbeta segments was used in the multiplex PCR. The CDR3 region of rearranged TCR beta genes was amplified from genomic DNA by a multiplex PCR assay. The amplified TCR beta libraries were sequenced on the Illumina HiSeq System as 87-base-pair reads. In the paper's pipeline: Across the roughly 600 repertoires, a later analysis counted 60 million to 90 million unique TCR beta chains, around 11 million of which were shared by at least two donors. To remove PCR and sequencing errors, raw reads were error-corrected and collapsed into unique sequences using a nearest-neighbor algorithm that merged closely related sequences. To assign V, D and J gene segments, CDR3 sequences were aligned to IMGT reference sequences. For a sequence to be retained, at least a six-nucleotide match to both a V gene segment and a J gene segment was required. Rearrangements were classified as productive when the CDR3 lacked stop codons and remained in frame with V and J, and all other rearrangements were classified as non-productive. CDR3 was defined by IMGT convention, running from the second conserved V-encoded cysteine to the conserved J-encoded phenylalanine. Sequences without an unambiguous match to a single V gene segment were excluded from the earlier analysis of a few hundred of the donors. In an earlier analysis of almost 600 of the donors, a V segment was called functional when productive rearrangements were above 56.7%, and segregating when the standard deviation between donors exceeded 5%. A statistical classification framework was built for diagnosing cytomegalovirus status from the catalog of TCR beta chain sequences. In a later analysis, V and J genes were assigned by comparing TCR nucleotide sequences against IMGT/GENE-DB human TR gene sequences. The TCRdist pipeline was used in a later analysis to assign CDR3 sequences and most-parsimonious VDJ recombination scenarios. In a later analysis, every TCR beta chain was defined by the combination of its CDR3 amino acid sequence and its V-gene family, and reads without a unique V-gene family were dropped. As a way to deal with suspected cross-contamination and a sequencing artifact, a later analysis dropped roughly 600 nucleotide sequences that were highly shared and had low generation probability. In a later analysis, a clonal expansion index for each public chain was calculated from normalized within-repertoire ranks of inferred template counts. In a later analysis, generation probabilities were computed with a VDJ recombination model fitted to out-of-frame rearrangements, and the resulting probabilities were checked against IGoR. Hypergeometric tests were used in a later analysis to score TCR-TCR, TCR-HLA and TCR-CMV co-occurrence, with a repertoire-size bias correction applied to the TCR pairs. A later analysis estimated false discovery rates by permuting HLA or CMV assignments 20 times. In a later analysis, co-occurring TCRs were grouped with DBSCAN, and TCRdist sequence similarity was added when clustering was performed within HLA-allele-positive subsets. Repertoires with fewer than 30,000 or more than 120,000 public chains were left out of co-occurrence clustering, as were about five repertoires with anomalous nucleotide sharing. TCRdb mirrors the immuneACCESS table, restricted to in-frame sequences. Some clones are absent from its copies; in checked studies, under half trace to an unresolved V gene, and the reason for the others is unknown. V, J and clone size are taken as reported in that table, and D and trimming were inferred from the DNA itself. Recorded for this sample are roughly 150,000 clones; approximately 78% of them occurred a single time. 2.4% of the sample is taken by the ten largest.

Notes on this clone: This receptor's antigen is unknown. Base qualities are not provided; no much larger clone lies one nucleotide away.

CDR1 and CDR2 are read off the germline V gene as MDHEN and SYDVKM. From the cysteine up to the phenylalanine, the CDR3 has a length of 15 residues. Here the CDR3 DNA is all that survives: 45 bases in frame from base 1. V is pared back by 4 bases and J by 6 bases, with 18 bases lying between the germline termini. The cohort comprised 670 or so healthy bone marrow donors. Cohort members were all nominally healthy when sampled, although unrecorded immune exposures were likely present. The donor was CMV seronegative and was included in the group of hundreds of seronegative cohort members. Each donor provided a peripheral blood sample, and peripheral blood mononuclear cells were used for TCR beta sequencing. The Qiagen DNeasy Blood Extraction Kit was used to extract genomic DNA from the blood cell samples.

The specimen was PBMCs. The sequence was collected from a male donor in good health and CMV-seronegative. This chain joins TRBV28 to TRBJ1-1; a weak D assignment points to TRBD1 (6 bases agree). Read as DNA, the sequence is TGTGCCAGCAGTTCTCCCACAGGGTGGTACGCTGAAGCTTTCTTT. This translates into CASSSPTGWYAEAFF. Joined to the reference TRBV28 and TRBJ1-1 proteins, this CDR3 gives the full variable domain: DVKVTQSSRYLVKRTGEKVFLECVQDMDHENMFWYRQDPGLGLRLIYFSYDVKMKEKGDIPEGYSVSREKKERFSLILESASTNQTSMYLCASSSPTGWYAEAFFGQGTRLTVV.